Listed below are T cell receptor beta chains from one sample, sequenced in a study of T-cell memory formation after mild COVID-19. A single record per CDR3 protein comes from TCRdb applying MiXCR to the 5' RACE reads. The data contain 450,000 to 650,000 distinct CDR3 sequences, just over 20% of them singletons. Sequencing was carried out using PBMCs or a T cell subset sorted from them (not recorded which). These receptors originate from an adult woman who had mild COVID-19 (a few samples of this study predate the infection). Cell type and time point are not known. CDR3s include the opening cysteine and the closing phenylalanine or tryptophan. D genes are given only for firm matches. Rows may omit the clone size; those that give it use once, few, many or a size class.

16 | few | - | TRBJ2-1 | TRBV7-3 | CASSSRAGAFYNEQFF | TGTGCCAGCAGCTCTCGGGCGGGGGCGTTTTACAATGAGCAGTTCTTC
13 | few | - | TRBJ2-7 | TRBV2 | CASTFLGTGEQYF | TGTGCCAGCACTTTTTTGGGGACGGGAGAGCAGTACTTC
12 | many | - | TRBJ2-7 | TRBV12-3/TRBV12-4 | CASSSLKYEQYF | TGTGCCAGCAGTTCCCTAAAATACGAGCAGTACTTC
14 | - | - | TRBJ2-5 | TRBV5-1 | CASSPQEPQETQYF | TGCGCCAGCAGCCCGCAGGAACCACAAGAGACCCAGTACTTC
12 | - | - | TRBJ2-3 | TRBV12-3/TRBV12-4 | CASAKVRDTQYF | TGTGCCAGTGCGAAGGTTCGAGATACGCAGTATTTT
14 | - | - | TRBJ2-1 | TRBV27 | CASSPNPIYNEQFF | TGTGCCAGCAGTCCTAACCCTATTTACAATGAGCAGTTCTTC
14 | - | - | TRBJ1-2 | TRBV7-8 | CASSLAPRTVGYTF | TGTGCCAGCAGCTTAGCGCCCCGGACGGTTGGCTACACCTTC
14 | - | - | TRBJ2-3 | TRBV6-2/TRBV6-3 | CASSYGGGADTQYF | TGTGCCAGCAGTTACGGAGGGGGGGCGGATACGCAGTATTTT
16 | - | - | TRBJ2-2 | TRBV12-3/TRBV12-4 | CASSSLQGRITGELFF | TGTGCCAGCAGTTCCCTCCAGGGACGGATCACCGGGGAGCTGTTTTTT
15 | few | - | TRBJ2-5 | TRBV12-3/TRBV12-4 | CASSTPGQTQETQYF | TGTGCCAGCAGTACCCCGGGACAAACGCAAGAGACCCAGTACTTC
19 | few | - | TRBJ2-6 | TRBV2 | CASSGGPRLRNSGANVLTF | TGTGCCAGCAGTGGGGGCCCCAGGTTGAGAAACTCTGGGGCCAACGTCCTGACTTTC
15 | many | TRBD2 | TRBJ2-5 | TRBV12-3/TRBV12-4 | CASRTSGVGQETQYF | TGTGCCAGCAGGACTAGCGGGGTGGGACAAGAGACCCAGTACTTC
12 | few | - | TRBJ1-4 | TRBV7-8 | CASSLVQEKLFF | TGTGCCAGCAGCTTAGTTCAAGAAAAACTGTTTTTT
15 | few | TRBD2 | TRBJ2-1 | TRBV4-3 | CASSQGLAVNNEQFF | TGCGCCAGCAGCCAGGGACTAGCGGTAAACAATGAGCAGTTCTTC
16 | few | TRBD1 | TRBJ2-5 | TRBV19 | CASSLEQQGSQETQYF | TGTGCCAGTAGTTTGGAACAACAGGGGTCCCAAGAGACCCAGTACTTC
13 | few | - | TRBJ1-1 | TRBV3-1 | CASSQGEGGKAFF | TGTGCCAGCAGCCAGGGGGAAGGTGGGAAAGCTTTCTTT